This TCR beta chain was identified in a study of Graves' ophthalmopathy and Graves' hyperthyroidism. This clonotype came up a few times. Transcripts of RNA were the source for amplifying TCR beta CDR3 regions. The first-round RT-PCR employed HTBI primers together with the Qiagen OneStep RT-PCR kit. A multiplex PCR was then performed as the second round. Using its own MiXCR run on the multiplex PCR reads, TCRdb lists one record per CDR3 protein. This table holds some 750,000 distinct CDR3 sequences, 40% found once. The CDR3 has 14 amino acids. Trimming took 4 bases from V and 2 from J; bases not matched to a gene: 6. Germline V CDR1 and CDR2: SQVTM, ANQGSEA. All donors with ophthalmopathy were recorded as having moderate-to-severe activity, CAS ≥3, NOSPECS ≥4 and a duration under 3 months.

Material: peripheral blood. The rearrangement joins TRBV29-1 to TRBJ2-3, with 7 bases lining up with TRBD2. This receptor was taken from an adult man with Graves' ophthalmopathy. The CDR3: CSVVGGRPTDTQYF. CDR3 sequence (DNA): TGCAGCGTTGTGGGGGGGAGACCCACAGATACGCAGTATTTT.